These 10 T cell receptor beta chains share one sample of origin, sequenced in a study of blood T cell repertoires in COVID-19 (dated by TCRdb to 2018 to 2020). The library came from the immunoSEQ multiplex PCR assay. Here the immuneACCESS table is served through TCRdb, limited to in-frame sequences with V and J called. Missing clones are a known gap in these copies; in checked studies unresolved V genes cover under half, and the rest lacks a known reason. This sample holds about 210,000 clones; approximately 83% were observed only once. 2.5% of the sample is in the top ten clones. Sequences were obtained from peripheral blood. The source is a woman in her forties with active or convalescent COVID-19.

CDR3 in DNA: TGTGCCAGCAGCTTAAGTAGAACAGCGAACACTGAAGCTTTCTTT. Amino acids: CASSLSRTANTEAFF. The chain couples TRBV11-3 to TRBJ1-1; no clear D. The CDR3 loop spans 15 amino acids. The germline gives CDR1 SGHNT, CDR2 YENEEA. With 2 bases removed from V and 1 base from J, the gap between germline ends came to 11 bases.

V and J are TRBV11-2 and TRBJ1-6; no definite D call. CDR1 is SGHAT, CDR2 FQNNGV, per germline. The CDR3 has 13 residues. Trimming cost V 3 bases and J 7 bases, with 7 bases left between them. The CDR3 loop is CASSFSQNSPLHF. The CDR3 nucleotides are TGTGCCAGCAGCTTTTCACAAAATTCACCCCTCCACTTT.

The chain has TRBV7-2 and TRBJ1-5, with D maybe TRBD1 (6 bases). V was pared by 1 base and J by 3 bases, with 10 bases between. From germline, CDR1 is SGHTA and CDR2 FQGNSA. This CDR3 is built from 15 residues. CDR3 coding DNA: TGTGCCAGCAGCTTAGATTCAGGGGTCAATCAGCCCCAGCATTTT. This gives the protein CASSLDSGVNQPQHF.

V and J are TRBV5-5 and TRBJ1-2, with a possible D match to TRBD1 (5 bases). Germline CDR1 and CDR2: SGHKS and YYEKEE (reference sequence). V was cut by 4 bases and J by 2 bases, with 18 bases left in between. This CDR3 contains 16 residues. CDR3 region: CASSRRGTTDNYGYTF. The CDR3, as DNA: TGTGCCAGCAGCCGCCGGGGGACGACAGACAACTATGGCTACACCTTC.

The J gene is TRBJ1-5, the V gene TRBV7-9; D is uncertain. Between the trimmed V and J ends, which lost 1 base and 7 bases, there was a span of 8 bases. The CDR3 spans 13 residues. The germline V gene encodes CDR1 SEHNR and CDR2 FQNEAQ (reference sequence). CDR3 loop: CASSLDTEQPQHF. CDR3 DNA sequence: TGTGCCAGCAGCTTAGATACAGAACAGCCCCAGCATTTT.

The chain is built from TRBV10-3 and TRBJ2-7, with 8 bases matching TRBD2. The CDR3 runs 16 residues. Germline CDR1 is ENHRY and CDR2 is SYGVKD. Trimming took 2 bases from V and 1 from J; bases not matched to a gene: 7. The CDR3 DNA follows: TGTGCCATCAGTGAGCCGGGACTAGGTAGGTCCTACGAGCAGTACTTC. Amino acids: CAISEPGLGRSYEQYF.

The genes are TRBV9 and TRBJ2-5; 9 bases fit TRBD1. V lost 0 bases and J lost 1; bases outside the gene matches: 1. The germline V gene has CDR1 SGDLS and CDR2 YYNGEE. There are 15 residues in the CDR3. The chain's CDR3 is CASSVDRGRQETQYF. The CDR3 bases are TGTGCCAGCAGCGTAGACAGGGGGCGCCAAGAGACCCAGTACTTC. The variable domain in full, with the rest retrieved from reference TRBV9 and TRBJ2-5, is DSGVTQTPKHLITATGQRVTLRCSPRSGDLSVYWYQQSLDQGLQFLIQYYNGEERAKGNILERFSAQQFPDLHSELNLSSLELGDSALYFCASSVDRGRQETQYFGPGTRLLVL.

This clone has just a few counts. This chain connects TRBV29-1 to TRBJ1-5; 9 bases line up with TRBD1. The CDR3 spans 15 residues. The germline CDR1 and CDR2 sequences are SQVTM and ANQGSEA. V gave up 6 bases and J gave up 3 bases; unmatched junction bases: 9. The CDR3 DNA reads TGCAGCGTCTCTTGGGGACAGGGCTCCAATCAGCCCCAGCATTTT. Translated, it gives CSVSWGQGSNQPQHF. Full variable domain (outside the CDR3, taken from reference TRBV29-1 and TRBJ1-5): SAVISQKPSRDICQRGTSLTIQCQVDSQVTMMFWYRQQPGQSLTLIATANQGSEATYESGFVIDKFPISRPNLTFSTLTVSNMSPEDSSIYLCSVSWGQGSNQPQHFGDGTRLSIL.

This chain uses TRBV2 with TRBJ2-3, with 12 bases identical to TRBD2. This CDR3 spans 16 amino acids. With V trimmed by 8 bases and J by 3 bases, 9 bases remained unmatched. Germline V gene lookup returns CDR1 SNHLY and CDR2 FYNNEI. The CDR3 here is CASHPSGRAETDTQYF. The CDR3 region has the DNA TGTGCCAGCCACCCTAGCGGGAGGGCCGAAACAGATACGCAGTATTTT.

This chain joins TRBV9 and TRBJ2-3; 7 bases map to TRBD2. V lost 4 bases to trimming and J lost 3 bases; unmatched junction nucleotides: 14. Germline V gene lookup returns CDR1 SGDLS and CDR2 YYNGEE. This CDR3 comprises 17 residues. The CDR3 region is CASSTSPGGRGTDTQYF. Here the CDR3 DNA reads TGTGCCAGCAGCACCTCCCCCGGCGGGAGAGGGACAGATACGCAGTATTTT.